A selection of T cell receptor beta chains follows, all from one sample in a study of shared clonotypes between healthy human individuals. Libraries were prepared by immunoSEQ multiplex PCR; TCRdb keeps only in-frame clonotypes and omits some of them. This sample has over a million clones, with around 82% found just once. The source material was memory CD4+ T cells from PBMCs. The receptors come from a man aged 18 to 30 in good health. Some clones in this sample may be carry-over from other donors' samples. The CDR3 runs from the conserved cysteine through the conserved F or W. Each record gives: D gene, clone size, J gene, V gene, CDR3 protein, CDR3 DNA. D genes are given only for firm matches. For some rows the clone size is stated as once, few or many, or as a class when expanded; others skip it.

>TRBD1|once|TRBJ1-5|TRBV4-2
CASSQEQGQGIGIGQPQHF
TGTGCCAGCAGCCAAGAACAGGGACAGGGGATTGGAATTGGGCAGCCCCAGCATTTT
>.|.|TRBJ2-1|TRBV28
CASSSGRTREQFF
TGTGCCAGCAGTAGCGGTCGTACGCGTGAGCAGTTCTTC
>.|.|TRBJ1-1|TRBV10-3
CAISESTGREAFF
TGTGCCATCAGTGAGTCGACGGGGAGGGAAGCTTTCTTT
>.|many|TRBJ2-3|TRBV11-2
CASSLDGGAADTQYF
TGTGCCAGCAGCTTAGATGGGGGGGCCGCAGATACGCAGTATTTT
>.|once|TRBJ1-2|TRBV25-1
CASSDPGDNYGYTF
TGTGCCAGCAGTGATCCAGGGGATAACTATGGCTACACCTTC
>.|.|TRBJ1-5|TRBV6-1
CASSEGKWQATNQPQHF
TGTGCCAGCAGTGAAGGTAAATGGCAGGCGACCAATCAGCCCCAGCATTTT
>TRBD1|.|TRBJ2-1|TRBV18
CASSPPGQGNNEQFF
TGTGCCAGCTCACCACCCGGACAGGGCAACAATGAGCAGTTCTTC
>TRBD2|.|TRBJ2-1|TRBV6-1
CASSERLAGNEQFF
TGTGCCAGCAGTGAACGACTAGCGGGAAATGAGCAGTTCTTC
>.|.|TRBJ1-5|TRBV18
CASSPLPGNQPQHF
TGTGCCAGCTCACCACTCCCGGGCAATCAGCCCCAGCATTTT
>.|.|TRBJ2-7|TRBV9
CASSPGGRRISEQYF
TGTGCCAGCAGCCCCGGGGGACGGAGGATCTCCGAGCAGTACTTC
>.|.|TRBJ2-7|TRBV30
CAWSVRRVDSYEQYF
TGTGCCTGGAGTGTACGAAGGGTAGATTCCTACGAGCAGTACTTC
>.|.|TRBJ2-1|TRBV27
CASSLNRYNEQFF
TGTGCCAGCAGTTTAAACAGGTACAATGAGCAGTTCTTC
>.|.|TRBJ2-1|TRBV11-1
CASSVGGLSYNEQFF
TGTGCCAGCAGCGTGGGGGGTCTCTCCTACAATGAGCAGTTCTTC
>.|.|TRBJ1-4|TRBV28
CASSQDGAANEKLFF
TGTGCCAGCAGTCAGGACGGGGCGGCTAATGAAAAACTGTTTTTT
>.|.|TRBJ2-1|TRBV2
CASSSLDNEQFF
TGTGCCAGCAGTTCCCTAGATAATGAGCAGTTCTTC
>.|medium-sized|TRBJ1-2|TRBV6-1
CASSATVSYGYTF
TGTGCCAGCAGTGCAACAGTTAGCTATGGCTACACCTTC
>TRBD1|.|TRBJ2-1|TRBV5-1
CASSFAPLGQGSNEQFF
TGCGCCAGCAGCTTTGCCCCGTTGGGACAGGGTTCCAATGAGCAGTTCTTC
>.|.|TRBJ1-5|TRBV15
CATSRDYSNQPQHF
TGTGCCACCAGCAGAGATTATTCCAATCAGCCCCAGCATTTT
>.|.|TRBJ1-4|TRBV30
CACDTGTTNEKLFF
TGTGCCTGTGACACAGGGACAACTAATGAAAAACTGTTTTTT
>TRBD1|.|TRBJ2-3|TRBV7-2
CASSSNRGDTQYF
TGTGCCAGCAGCAGTAACAGGGGAGATACGCAGTATTTT
>TRBD2|once|TRBJ2-1|TRBV5-4
CASSLRLAAYNEQFF
TGTGCCAGCAGCTTGAGACTAGCGGCCTACAATGAGCAGTTCTTC
>.|.|TRBJ2-4|TRBV27
CASSLLSLAKNIQYF
TGTGCCAGCAGTTTATTGAGTTTAGCCAAAAACATTCAGTACTTC
>.|.|TRBJ2-7|TRBV19
CASSSTGATYEQYF
TGTGCCAGTAGTTCGACAGGTGCTACCTACGAGCAGTACTTC
>.|.|TRBJ2-7|TRBV27
CASSLGQYEQYF
TGCGCCAGCAGCTTGGGTCAGTACGAGCAGTACTTC
>TRBD1|few|TRBJ2-2|TRBV6-5
CASTQGANTGELFF
TGTGCCAGCACACAGGGGGCGAACACCGGGGAGCTGTTTTTT
>.|.|TRBJ2-2|TRBV4-2
CASSQVAGFTGELFF
TGTGCCAGCAGCCAAGTCGCAGGGTTTACCGGGGAGCTGTTTTTT